The text below deals with one T cell receptor beta chain. The antigen is undetermined. These data originate in a study of cytomegalovirus exposure and HLA in healthy donors. The PCR employed 60 Vbeta primers together with 13 Jbeta primers. Clones were sequenced by immunoSEQ multiplex PCR, and TCRdb holds only the in-frame ones, with some missing. The sample holds fewer than 120,000 clones; about four fifths are singletons and the top ten take roughly 2.9%. V dropped 2 bases and J dropped 5 bases, with 6 bases sitting between them. The CDR3 has 13 amino acids. Germline V gives CDR1 SGHTA, CDR2 FQGTGA. Study conclusions and caveats: In an earlier analysis, most TCR beta V segments were productive about 87% or about 30% of the time. As a later analysis showed, a missense DCLRE1C variant was linked to trimming of TCR beta V- and J-genes.

This TCR was sampled from a woman in her sixties in good health and CMV-seropositive. What was sequenced was PBMCs. The V call is TRBV7-3, the J call TRBJ2-2; no reliable D call. The DNA of the CDR3 is TGTGCCAGCAGCTTAGTCTTAACCGGGGAGCTGTTTTTT. It encodes CASSLVLTGELFF.